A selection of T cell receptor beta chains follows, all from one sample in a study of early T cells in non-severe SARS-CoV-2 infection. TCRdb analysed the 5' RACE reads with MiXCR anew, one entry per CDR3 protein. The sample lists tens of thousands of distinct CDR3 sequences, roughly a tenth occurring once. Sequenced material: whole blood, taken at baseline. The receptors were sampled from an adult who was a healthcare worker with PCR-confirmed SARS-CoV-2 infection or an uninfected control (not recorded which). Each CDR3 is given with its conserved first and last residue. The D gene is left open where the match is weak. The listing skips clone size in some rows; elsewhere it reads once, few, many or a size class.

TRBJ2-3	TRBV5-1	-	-	CASSIGGGTDTQYF	TGCGCCAGCAGTATTGGTGGCGGCACAGATACGCAGTATTTT
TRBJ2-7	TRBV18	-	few	CASSPPGSSSYEQYF	TGTGCCAGCTCACCACCGGGGTCTAGCTCCTACGAGCAGTACTTC
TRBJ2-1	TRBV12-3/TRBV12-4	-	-	CASSLQAGAYNEQFF	TGTGCCAGCAGTTTACAGGCAGGGGCCTACAATGAGCAGTTCTTC
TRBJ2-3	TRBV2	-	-	CASSVGGGFTDTQYF	TGTGCCAGCAGTGTAGGGGGGGGATTCACAGATACGCAGTATTTT
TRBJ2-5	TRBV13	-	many	CASTVGGRSQETQYF	TGTGCCAGCACGGTCGGAGGGCGATCACAAGAGACCCAGTACTTC
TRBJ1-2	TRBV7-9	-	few	CASSPDRRAIYGYTF	TGTGCCAGCAGCCCCGACAGGCGGGCCATATATGGCTACACCTTC
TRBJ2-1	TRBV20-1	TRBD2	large	CSAPRGGLSNEQFF	TGCAGTGCTCCGCGGGGGGGCTTAAGCAATGAGCAGTTCTTC
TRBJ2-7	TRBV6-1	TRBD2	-	CASSEARGLAYEQYF	TGTGCCAGCAGTGAAGCGCGCGGACTAGCCTACGAGCAGTACTTC
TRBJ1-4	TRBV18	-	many	CASSSKQGTNEKLFF	TGTGCCAGCTCATCAAAACAGGGAACTAATGAAAAACTGTTTTTT
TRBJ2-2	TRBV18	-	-	CASSPLDGNTGELFF	TGTGCCAGCTCACCGCTGGACGGGAACACCGGGGAGCTGTTTTTT
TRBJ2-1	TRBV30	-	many	CAWRVNGERYNEQFF	TGTGCCTGGAGAGTCAACGGCGAACGCTACAATGAGCAGTTCTTC
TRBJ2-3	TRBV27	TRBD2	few	CASSSGTSGADTQYF	TGTGCCAGCAGCTCCGGGACTAGCGGAGCAGATACGCAGTATTTT
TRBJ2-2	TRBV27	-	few	CASSSYTVTGELFF	TGTGCCAGCAGTTCCTACACGGTCACCGGGGAGCTGTTTTTT
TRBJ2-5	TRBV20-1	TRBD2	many	CSAETSAQETQYF	TGCAGTGCTGAGACTAGCGCACAAGAGACCCAGTACTTC
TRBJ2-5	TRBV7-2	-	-	CASSLAGWNQETQYF	TGTGCCAGCAGCTTAGCCGGCTGGAACCAAGAGACCCAGTACTTC
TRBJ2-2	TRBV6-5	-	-	CASSPGGSGTGELFF	TGTGCCAGCAGCCCCGGAGGTTCGGGCACCGGGGAGCTGTTTTTT
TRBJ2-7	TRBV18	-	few	CASSRGAAEAYEQYF	TGTGCCAGCTCTCGCGGGGCTGCCGAAGCCTACGAGCAGTACTTC
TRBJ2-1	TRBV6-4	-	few	CASSETERHEQFF	TGTGCCAGCAGTGAGACAGAAAGACATGAGCAGTTCTTC
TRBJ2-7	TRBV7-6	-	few	CASSLVGDEQYF	TGTGCCAGCAGCTTAGTGGGGGACGAGCAGTACTTC
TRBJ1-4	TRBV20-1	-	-	CSASWAQGGKKLFF	TGCAGTGCTAGTTGGGCTCAGGGAGGCAAAAAACTGTTTTTT
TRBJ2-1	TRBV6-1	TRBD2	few	CASSEGTSGSNEQFF	TGTGCCAGCAGTGAAGGGACTAGCGGGAGTAATGAGCAGTTCTTC
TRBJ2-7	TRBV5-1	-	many	CASSSTGTSTYEQYF	TGCGCCAGCAGCTCGACAGGGACTTCCACCTACGAGCAGTACTTC
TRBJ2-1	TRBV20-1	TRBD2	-	CSARDGPNGLAGVYNEQFF	TGCAGTGCTAGAGATGGACCCAACGGACTAGCGGGAGTTTACAATGAGCAGTTCTTC
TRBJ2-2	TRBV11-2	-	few	CASSLHGQNTGELFF	TGTGCCAGCAGCCTACACGGACAGAACACCGGGGAGCTGTTTTTT
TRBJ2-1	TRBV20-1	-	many	CSSDMRGKNDEQFF	TGCAGTAGCGATATGCGGGGAAAGAACGATGAGCAGTTCTTC
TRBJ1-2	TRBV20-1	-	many	CSARDQGPKPGGDYGYTF	TGCAGTGCTAGAGATCAGGGGCCTAAACCCGGAGGGGACTATGGCTACACCTTC
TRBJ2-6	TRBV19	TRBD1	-	CASSTGQGLSGANVLTF	TGTGCCAGTAGTACCGGACAGGGACTCTCTGGGGCCAACGTCCTGACTTTC
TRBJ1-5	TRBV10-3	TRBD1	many	CAISDTDRGYQPQHF	TGTGCCATCAGTGATACGGACAGGGGGTATCAGCCCCAGCATTTT
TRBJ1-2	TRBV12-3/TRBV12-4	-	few	CASGRQYGYTF	TGTGCCAGCGGACGGCAGTATGGCTACACCTTC
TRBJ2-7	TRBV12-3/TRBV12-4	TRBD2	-	CASRTAGGPSREQYF	TGTGCCAGCAGAACGGCGGGGGGTCCTTCGAGAGAGCAGTACTTC
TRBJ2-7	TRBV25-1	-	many	CASLGGEQYF	TGTGCCAGCCTTGGGGGCGAGCAGTACTTC
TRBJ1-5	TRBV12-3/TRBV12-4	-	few	CASSLWQISNQPQHF	TGTGCCAGCAGTTTATGGCAGATTAGCAATCAGCCCCAGCATTTT
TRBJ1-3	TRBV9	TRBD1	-	CASSVGDRPGNTIYF	TGTGCCAGCAGCGTAGGGGACAGGCCTGGAAACACCATATATTTT
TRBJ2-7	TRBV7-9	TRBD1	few	CASSGRGPYEQYF	TGTGCCAGCAGCGGCAGGGGGCCCTACGAGCAGTACTTC
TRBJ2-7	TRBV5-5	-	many	CASSHQGQRYSYEQYF	TGTGCCAGCAGCCACCAAGGACAGAGGTATTCCTACGAGCAGTACTTC
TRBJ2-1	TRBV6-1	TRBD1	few	CASRSQQGSSYNEQFF	TGTGCCAGCAGGTCTCAACAGGGGAGCTCCTACAATGAGCAGTTCTTC
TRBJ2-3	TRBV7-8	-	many	CASSLRLSTDTQYF	TGTGCCAGCAGCCTCAGACTCAGCACAGATACGCAGTATTTT
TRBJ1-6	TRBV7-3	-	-	CASSLDGGLSPLHF	TGTGCCAGCAGCTTGGACGGGGGACTATCACCCCTCCACTTT
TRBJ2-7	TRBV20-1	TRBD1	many	CSARPGGSYEQYF	TGCAGTGCTAGACCAGGGGGCTCCTACGAGCAGTACTTC
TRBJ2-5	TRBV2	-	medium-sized	CASRDGTDLATQYF	TGTGCCAGCAGAGACGGGACGGACCTCGCGACCCAGTACTTC
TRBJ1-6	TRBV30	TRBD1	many	CAWSVGTGNSPLHF	TGTGCCTGGAGTGTAGGGACAGGGAATTCACCCCTCCACTTT
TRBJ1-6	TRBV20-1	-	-	CSAIGIASPLHF	TGCAGTGCTATCGGGATAGCTTCACCCCTCCACTTT
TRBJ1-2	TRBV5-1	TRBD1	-	CASSLQGAPEGYTF	TGCGCCAGCAGCTTACAGGGGGCTCCGGAAGGCTACACCTTC
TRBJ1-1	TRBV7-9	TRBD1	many	CASSAERTDRANEAFF	TGTGCCAGCAGCGCAGAACGGACTGACAGGGCCAATGAAGCTTTCTTT
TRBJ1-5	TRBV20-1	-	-	CSAVGEGSNQPQHF	TGCAGTGCCGTAGGCGAGGGGAGCAATCAGCCCCAGCATTTT
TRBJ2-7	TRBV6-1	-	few	CASRRALSYEQYF	TGTGCCAGCAGGAGAGCACTCTCCTACGAGCAGTACTTC
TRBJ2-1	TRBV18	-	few	CASSPDAWYDEQFF	TGTGCCAGCTCACCAGATGCTTGGTACGATGAGCAGTTCTTC
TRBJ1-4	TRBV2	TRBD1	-	CASRETGGVWEKLFF	TGTGCCAGCAGGGAAACAGGGGGCGTCTGGGAAAAACTGTTTTTT
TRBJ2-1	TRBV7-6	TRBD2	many	CASSIGRNEQFF	TGTGCCAGCAGCATCGGGAGGAATGAGCAGTTCTTC
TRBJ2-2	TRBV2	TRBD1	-	CASRGQSNTGELFF	TGTGCCAGCAGGGGACAGTCGAACACCGGGGAGCTGTTTTTT
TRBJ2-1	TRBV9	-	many	CASSVVDYEQFF	TGTGCCAGCAGCGTAGTGGACTATGAGCAGTTCTTC
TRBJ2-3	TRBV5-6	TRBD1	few	CASSPPGTGRDTQYF	TGTGCCAGCAGCCCTCCCGGGACAGGGAGGGATACGCAGTATTTT